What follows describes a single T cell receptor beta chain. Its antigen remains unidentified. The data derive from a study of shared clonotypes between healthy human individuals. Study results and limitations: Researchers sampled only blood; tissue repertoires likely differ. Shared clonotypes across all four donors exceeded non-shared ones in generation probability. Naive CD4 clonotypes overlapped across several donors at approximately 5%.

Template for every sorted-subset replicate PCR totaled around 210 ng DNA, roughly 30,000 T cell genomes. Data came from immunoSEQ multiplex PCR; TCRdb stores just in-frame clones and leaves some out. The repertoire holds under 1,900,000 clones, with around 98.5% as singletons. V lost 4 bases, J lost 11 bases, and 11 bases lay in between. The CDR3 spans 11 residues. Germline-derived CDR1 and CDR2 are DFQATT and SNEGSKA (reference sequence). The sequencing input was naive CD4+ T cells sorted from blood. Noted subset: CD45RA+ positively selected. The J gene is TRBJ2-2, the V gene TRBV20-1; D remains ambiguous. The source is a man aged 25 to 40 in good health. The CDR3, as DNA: TGCAGTGCTAAAGGGCTTGATGAGCTGTTTTTT. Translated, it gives CSAKGLDELFF.